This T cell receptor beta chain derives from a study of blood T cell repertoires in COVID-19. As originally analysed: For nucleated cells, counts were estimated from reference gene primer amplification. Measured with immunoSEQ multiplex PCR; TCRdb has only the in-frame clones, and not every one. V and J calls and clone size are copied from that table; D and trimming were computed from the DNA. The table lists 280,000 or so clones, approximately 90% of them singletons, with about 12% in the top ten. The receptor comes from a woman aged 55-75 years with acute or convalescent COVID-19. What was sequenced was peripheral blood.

For the CDR3, the DNA is TGTGCCAGCAGCGTAGCTGGATGGGGGGATGGCTACACCTTC. Amino acids: CASSVAGWGDGYTF. This chain connects TRBV9 to TRBJ1-2, with D possibly TRBD1 on 5 matching bases. This CDR3 has 14 amino acids. The V end lost 0 bases, the J end lost 6 bases, and 12 bases lay between the germline ends. Germline V gene data show CDR1 as SGDLS and CDR2 as YYNGEE.